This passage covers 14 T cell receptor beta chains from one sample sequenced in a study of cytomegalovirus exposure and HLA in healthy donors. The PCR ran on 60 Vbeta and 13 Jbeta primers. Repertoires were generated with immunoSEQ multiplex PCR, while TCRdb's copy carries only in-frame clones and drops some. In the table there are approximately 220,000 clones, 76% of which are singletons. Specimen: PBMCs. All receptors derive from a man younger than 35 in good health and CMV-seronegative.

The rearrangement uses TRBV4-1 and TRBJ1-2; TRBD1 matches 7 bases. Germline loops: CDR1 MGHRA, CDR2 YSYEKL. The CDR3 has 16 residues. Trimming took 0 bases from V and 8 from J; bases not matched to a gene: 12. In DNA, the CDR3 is TGCGCCAGCAGCCAAGATCGGGACAGAGCGTCGGGGGGCTACACCTTC. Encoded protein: CASSQDRDRASGGYTF.

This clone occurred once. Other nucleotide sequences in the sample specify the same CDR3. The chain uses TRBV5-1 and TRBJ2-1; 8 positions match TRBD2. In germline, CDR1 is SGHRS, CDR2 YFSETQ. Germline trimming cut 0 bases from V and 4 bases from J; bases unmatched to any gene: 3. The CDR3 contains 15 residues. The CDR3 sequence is CASSLELAAYNEQFF. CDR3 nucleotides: TGCGCCAGCAGCTTGGAACTAGCGGCGTACAATGAGCAGTTCTTC.

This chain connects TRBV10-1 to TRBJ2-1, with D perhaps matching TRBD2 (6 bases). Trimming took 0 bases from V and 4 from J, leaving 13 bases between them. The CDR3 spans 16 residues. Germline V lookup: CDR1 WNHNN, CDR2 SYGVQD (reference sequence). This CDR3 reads CASSESARAGYNEQFF. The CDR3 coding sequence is TGCGCCAGCAGTGAGTCTGCGAGGGCGGGGTACAATGAGCAGTTCTTC.

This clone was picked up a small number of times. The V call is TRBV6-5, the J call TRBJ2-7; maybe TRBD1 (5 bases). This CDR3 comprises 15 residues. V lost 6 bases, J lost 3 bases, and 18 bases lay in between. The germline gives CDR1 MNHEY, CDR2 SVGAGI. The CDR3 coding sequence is TGTGCCAGCAGGTTTGCCCCAGGGTCTTTCTACGAGCAGTACTTC. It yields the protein CASRFAPGSFYEQYF.

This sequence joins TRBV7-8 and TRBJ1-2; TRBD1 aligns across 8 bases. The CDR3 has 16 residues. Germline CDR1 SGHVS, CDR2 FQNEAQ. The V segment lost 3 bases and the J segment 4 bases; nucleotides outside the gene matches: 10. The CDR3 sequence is CASSLVGTGNFYGYTF. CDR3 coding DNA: TGTGCCAGCAGCTTGGTCGGGACAGGCAATTTCTATGGCTACACCTTC.

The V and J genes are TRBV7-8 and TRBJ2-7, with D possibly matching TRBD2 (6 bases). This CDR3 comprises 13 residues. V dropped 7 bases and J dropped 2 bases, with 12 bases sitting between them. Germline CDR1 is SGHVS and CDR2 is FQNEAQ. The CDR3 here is CASKGGIAYEQYF. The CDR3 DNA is TGTGCCAGCAAAGGCGGGATTGCCTACGAGCAGTACTTC.

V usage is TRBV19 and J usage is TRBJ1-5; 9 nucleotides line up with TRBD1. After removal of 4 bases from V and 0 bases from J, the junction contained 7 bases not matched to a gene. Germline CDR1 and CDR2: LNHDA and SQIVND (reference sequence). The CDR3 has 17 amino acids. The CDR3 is CASSKLTGGVSNQPQHF. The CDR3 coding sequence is TGTGCCAGTAGTAAACTGACAGGGGGGGTTAGCAATCAGCCCCAGCATTTT.

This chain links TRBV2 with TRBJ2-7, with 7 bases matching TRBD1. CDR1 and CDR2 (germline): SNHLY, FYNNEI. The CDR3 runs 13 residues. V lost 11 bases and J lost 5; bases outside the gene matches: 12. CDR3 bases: TGTGCCGCCTTGGCCACAGGGGACCACGAGCAGTACTTC. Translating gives CAALATGDHEQYF. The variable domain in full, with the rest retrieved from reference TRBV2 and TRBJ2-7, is EPEVTQTPSHQVTQMGQEVILRCVPISNHLYFYWYRQILGQKVEFLVSFYNNEISEKSEIFDDQFSVERPDGSNFTLKIRSTKLEDSAMYFCAALATGDHEQYFGPGTRLTVT.

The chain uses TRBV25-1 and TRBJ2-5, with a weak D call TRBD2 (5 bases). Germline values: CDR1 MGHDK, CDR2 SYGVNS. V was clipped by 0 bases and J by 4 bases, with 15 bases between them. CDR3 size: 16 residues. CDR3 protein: CASSEYTLPRGETQYF. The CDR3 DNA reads TGTGCCAGCAGTGAATACACACTTCCTCGGGGAGAGACCCAGTACTTC.

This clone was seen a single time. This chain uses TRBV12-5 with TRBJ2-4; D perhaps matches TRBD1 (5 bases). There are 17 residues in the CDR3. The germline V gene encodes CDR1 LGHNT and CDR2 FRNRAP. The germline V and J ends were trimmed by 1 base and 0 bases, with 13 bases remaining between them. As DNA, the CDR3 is TGTGCTAGTGGTTTGGGGATCGACAGTCTAGCCAAAAACATTCAGTACTTC. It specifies CASGLGIDSLAKNIQYF.

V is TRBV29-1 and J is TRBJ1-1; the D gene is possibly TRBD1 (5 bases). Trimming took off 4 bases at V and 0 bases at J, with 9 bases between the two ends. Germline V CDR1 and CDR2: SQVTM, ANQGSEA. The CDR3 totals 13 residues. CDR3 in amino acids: CSVVPGLNTEAFF. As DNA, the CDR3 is TGCAGCGTTGTCCCAGGGTTGAACACTGAAGCTTTCTTT.

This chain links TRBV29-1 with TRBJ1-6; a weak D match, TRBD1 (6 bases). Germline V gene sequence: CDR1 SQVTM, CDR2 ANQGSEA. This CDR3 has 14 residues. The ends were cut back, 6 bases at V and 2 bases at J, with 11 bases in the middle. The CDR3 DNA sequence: TGCAGCGTAGCTCAGGGGACCTATAATTCACCCCTCCACTTT. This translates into CSVAQGTYNSPLHF. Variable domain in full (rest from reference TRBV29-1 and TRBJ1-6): SAVISQKPSRDICQRGTSLTIQCQVDSQVTMMFWYRQQPGQSLTLIATANQGSEATYESGFVIDKFPISRPNLTFSTLTVSNMSPEDSSIYLCSVAQGTYNSPLHFGNGTRLTVT.

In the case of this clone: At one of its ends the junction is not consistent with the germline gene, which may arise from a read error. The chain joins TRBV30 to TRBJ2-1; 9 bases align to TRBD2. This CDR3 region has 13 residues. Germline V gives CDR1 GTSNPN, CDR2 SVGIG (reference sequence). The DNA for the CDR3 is TGTGCCTGGAGAGGACTAGCGTACAGTGAGCAGTTCTTC. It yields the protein CAWRGLAYSEQFF.

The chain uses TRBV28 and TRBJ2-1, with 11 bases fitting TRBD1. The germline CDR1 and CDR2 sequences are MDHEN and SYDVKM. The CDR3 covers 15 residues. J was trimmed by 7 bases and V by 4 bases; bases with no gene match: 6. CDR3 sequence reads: CASSSGTGGPNEQFF. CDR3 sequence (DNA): TGTGCCAGCAGTTCTGGGACAGGGGGACCAAATGAGCAGTTCTTC.